This TCR beta chain was captured by sequencing in a study of identical twins. The length of the CDR3 is 20 residues. Germline-derived CDR1 and CDR2 are KGHSH and LQKENI. The V and J ends lost 0 bases and 0 bases, in that order; junction bases with no gene match: 15. MiXCR was run by TCRdb on the 5' RACE reads, yielding one entry per CDR3 protein. The repertoire has around 510,000 distinct CDR3 sequences, around 15% of them found once; the top ten carry about 0.97%. These same records also appear under a second study, on yellow fever vaccine responses in identical twins.

The sequencing sample was made of CD4+ T cells sorted from blood. The J gene is TRBJ1-1, the V gene TRBV18; the match to TRBD1 covers 8 bases. The receptor comes from a woman younger than 35 in good health. The CDR3 here is CASSPPISGAGGTLNTEAFF. CDR3 DNA: TGTGCCAGCTCACCACCGATCTCGGGGGCAGGGGGCACATTGAACACTGAAGCTTTCTTT.